A selection of T cell receptor beta chains follows, all from one sample in a study of T cells in Graves' hyperthyroidism and ophthalmopathy. TCRdb re-derived calls from the multiplex PCR reads in MiXCR, one entry per CDR3 protein. The sample carries 700,000 or so distinct CDR3 sequences, roughly 15% recorded once. Specimen: blood. These receptors were obtained from a man younger than 35 with Graves' hyperthyroidism. Both conserved end residues are part of each CDR3. A D gene is named only where the DNA matches it firmly. Expanded clones get a size class; other rows say once, few or many, or leave the size out.

V	J	length	D	size	DNA	CDR3
TRBV4-1	TRBJ2-1	12	.	few	TGCGCCAGCAGCCAAGATGGTAGTGAGCAGTTCTTC	CASSQDGSEQFF
TRBV20-1	TRBJ2-2	16	TRBD2	.	TGCAGTGCTAGAGATCTAGCGGGAGGGGAGACCGGGGAGCTGTTTTTT	CSARDLAGGETGELFF
TRBV29-1	TRBJ1-1	13	TRBD1	many	TGCAGCGTCAAACAGGGGAGGGCCACTGAAGCTTTCTTT	CSVKQGRATEAFF
TRBV20-1	TRBJ2-7	12	.	many	TGCAGTGCTGGGTCCGGTCGCTACGAGCAGTACTTC	CSAGSGRYEQYF
TRBV29-1	TRBJ2-3	14	.	many	TGCAGCGTTGTTGACCCCAAATCGCCAGATACGCAGTATTTT	CSVVDPKSPDTQYF
TRBV28	TRBJ2-3	15	TRBD1	many	TGTGCCAGCAGTTTACCGGACAGGGGAACAGATACGCAGTATTTT	CASSLPDRGTDTQYF
TRBV10-3	TRBJ2-5	14	TRBD1	few	TGTGCCATCAGATCAGGGGGCCACCAAGAGACCCAGTACTTC	CAIRSGGHQETQYF
TRBV28	TRBJ2-1	16	.	.	TGTGCCAGCAGTTTTATCAAAGGGTCAGGAGGCAATGAGCAGTTCTTC	CASSFIKGSGGNEQFF
TRBV6-9	TRBJ2-1	15	TRBD1	.	TGTGCCAGCAGTTCACAGGGGGAGGTCTACAATGAGCAGTTCTTC	CASSSQGEVYNEQFF
TRBV6-2/TRBV6-3	TRBJ2-1	12	TRBD2	.	TGTGCCAGCAGCACCCCGGGGGGGGCGCCGTTCTTC	CASSTPGGAPFF
TRBV13	TRBJ2-5	16	TRBD2	.	TGTGCCAGCAGCCAACTTACGGCGGGAGTCCAAGAGACCCAGTACTTC	CASSQLTAGVQETQYF
TRBV12-3/TRBV12-4	TRBJ2-5	14	TRBD2	many	TGTGCCAGCAGTTTGTCCGGGAGGCTTGAGACCCAGTACTTC	CASSLSGRLETQYF
TRBV9	TRBJ2-7	14	.	few	TGTGCCAGCAGCGTAGCGGCCGGAAACTACGAGCAGTACTTC	CASSVAAGNYEQYF
TRBV27	TRBJ2-3	15	.	few	TGTGCCAGCAGTGCCCCCGCGGGGAGACAAGATACGCAGTATTTT	CASSAPAGRQDTQYF
TRBV4-1	TRBJ2-7	16	.	.	TGCGCCAGCAGCCAAGGGTTCGGGGGAGGCGCCTACGAGCAGTACTTC	CASSQGFGGGAYEQYF
TRBV7-2	TRBJ1-1	14	.	many	TGTGCCAGCAGCTTAAATCGCGGGGGCTCTGAAGCTTTCTTT	CASSLNRGGSEAFF
TRBV30	TRBJ2-5	15	.	.	TGTGCCTGGAGTGTTCTAATGGGAGTCCCAGAGACCCAGTACTTC	CAWSVLMGVPETQYF
TRBV9	TRBJ2-5	16	.	.	TGTGCCAGCAGCGCTGGGAGAGGGAGACTCCAAGAGACCCAGTACTTC	CASSAGRGRLQETQYF
TRBV7-3	TRBJ2-5	15	.	.	TGTGCCAGCAGCTTAAGGGCAGGGTACCCAGAGACCCAGTACTTC	CASSLRAGYPETQYF
TRBV4-2	TRBJ2-7	15	.	.	TGTGCCAGCAGCCAAGATCAACAGGGCTCCTACGAGCAGTACTTC	CASSQDQQGSYEQYF
TRBV10-3	TRBJ2-2	16	.	many	TGTGCCATCAGTGATTCAAGGGCAGGCAACACCGGGGAGCTGTTTTTT	CAISDSRAGNTGELFF
TRBV27	TRBJ2-7	15	TRBD1	many	TGTGCCAGCAGTTTCGAACAGGGGGGCTCCTACGAGCAGTACTTC	CASSFEQGGSYEQYF